The rows below give T cell receptor beta chains drawn from one sample of a study of siplizumab effects on memory and regulatory T cells. The protocol was immunoSEQ multiplex PCR, while the TCRdb copy is restricted to in-frame clones and leaves out a portion. The sample shows about 82,000 clones, about nine tenths of them seen only once. Sequenced input: Tregs sorted from blood. The receptors were gathered from a human donor in good health. The CDR3 runs from the conserved cysteine through the conserved F or W. D genes are given only for firm matches. Clone size appears in some rows only: once, few, many, or a class for an expanded clone.

len,d_gene,j_gene,abundance,v_gene,CDR3aa,CDR3nt
16,-,TRBJ1-2,-,TRBV7-2,CASSLSVAGGDYGYTF,TGTGCCAGCAGCTTATCCGTTGCGGGAGGGGACTATGGCTACACCTTC
15,-,TRBJ2-7,-,TRBV5-1,CASSPSDRPGNEQYF,TGCGCCAGCAGCCCCTCGGACAGACCAGGCAACGAGCAGTACTTC
15,-,TRBJ1-5,few,TRBV28,CASSLWAGRIQPQHF,TGTGCCAGCAGTTTATGGGCCGGTCGGATCCAGCCCCAGCATTTT
14,-,TRBJ1-1,-,TRBV29-1,CSVEEGGVNTEAFF,TGCAGCGTTGAAGAGGGCGGGGTGAACACTGAAGCTTTCTTT
17,-,TRBJ2-1,-,TRBV28,CASKAAWGGRAYNEQFF,TGTGCCAGCAAAGCGGCATGGGGTGGCCGTGCCTACAATGAGCAGTTCTTC
17,-,TRBJ2-1,-,TRBV11-2,CASSLDMGAKSNNEQFF,TGTGCCAGCAGCTTAGATATGGGTGCGAAATCGAACAATGAGCAGTTCTTC
15,-,TRBJ2-7,-,TRBV9,CASSVGSGRSYEQYF,TGTGCCAGCAGCGTGGGGTCAGGACGGAGCTACGAGCAGTACTTC
14,-,TRBJ1-3,-,TRBV6-1,CASRLHASGNTIYF,TGTGCCAGCAGACTACATGCCTCTGGAAACACCATATATTTT
15,TRBD1,TRBJ2-1,-,TRBV11-2,CASSQPGGSYNEQFF,TGTGCCAGCAGCCAGCCAGGGGGCTCCTACAATGAGCAGTTCTTC
13,-,TRBJ2-2,-,TRBV21-1,CASSGTATGELFF,TGTGCCAGCAGCGGGACAGCCACCGGGGAGCTGTTTTTT
13,-,TRBJ2-1,-,TRBV14,CASSQDMLGEQFF,TGTGCCAGCAGCCAAGATATGCTGGGTGAGCAGTTCTTC
13,-,TRBJ2-2,-,TRBV7-2,CASSFVDVGELFF,TGTGCCAGCAGCTTCGTAGACGTCGGGGAGCTGTTTTTT
15,TRBD1,TRBJ1-6,-,TRBV18,CASSLNRGGNSPLHF,TGTGCCAGCTCACTAAACAGGGGTGGTAATTCACCCCTCCACTTT
19,-,TRBJ1-2,-,TRBV19,CASSIVGAVLRLKGIGYTF,TGTGCCAGTAGTATAGTGGGGGCGGTACTACGGCTTAAAGGGATCGGCTACACCTTC
16,TRBD1,TRBJ2-7,-,TRBV11-1,CASSLSGTGPTYEQYF,TGTGCCAGCAGCTTATCAGGGACAGGGCCCACCTACGAGCAGTACTTC
14,-,TRBJ2-3,-,TRBV4-2,CASSWASATDTQYF,TGTGCCAGCAGCTGGGCTAGCGCCACAGATACGCAGTATTTT
12,-,TRBJ2-1,-,TRBV29-1,CSGGQSHNEQFF,TGCAGCGGCGGACAGAGCCACAATGAGCAGTTCTTC
11,-,TRBJ1-3,few,TRBV20-1,CSLEASNTIYF,TGCAGTCTCGAGGCGAGTAACACCATATATTTT
15,TRBD2,TRBJ2-1,-,TRBV5-4,CASSFSSGGYNEQFF,TGTGCCAGCAGCTTTTCTAGCGGGGGCTACAATGAGCAGTTCTTC
19,TRBD1,TRBJ1-4,-,TRBV28,CAISSFRSRQGSTNEKLFF,TGTGCCATCTCATCCTTTCGTAGCCGACAGGGGTCAACTAATGAAAAACTGTTTTTT
15,TRBD1,TRBJ1-2,-,TRBV7-3,CASSPTGTGGSGYTF,TGTGCCAGCAGTCCGACCGGGACAGGGGGATCCGGCTACACCTTC
14,-,TRBJ1-2,-,TRBV15,CATSRDLSAYGYTF,TGTGCCACCAGCAGAGATTTGTCAGCCTATGGCTACACCTTC
15,-,TRBJ1-2,-,TRBV2,CASSGVGLRNYGYTF,TGTGCCAGCAGTGGGGTGGGGTTACGGAACTATGGCTACACCTTC
14,TRBD2,TRBJ2-1,-,TRBV18,CASSPTSARNEQFF,TGTGCCAGCTCACCTACTAGCGCCCGCAATGAGCAGTTCTTC
14,-,TRBJ1-6,-,TRBV7-9,CASSLVSNNSPLHF,TGTGCCAGCAGCTTAGTCTCCAATAATTCACCCCTCCACTTT
15,TRBD1,TRBJ2-6,-,TRBV6-1,CASMTGSAGANVLTF,TGTGCCAGCATGACAGGGTCGGCCGGGGCCAACGTCCTGACTTTC
16,-,TRBJ2-1,-,TRBV5-1,CASSLGPQQEYNEQFF,TGCGCCAGCAGCTTGGGACCACAACAGGAATACAATGAGCAGTTCTTC
15,TRBD2,TRBJ2-5,-,TRBV7-7,CASSLALAGEETQYF,TGTGCCAGCAGCTTAGCCTTAGCGGGGGAAGAGACCCAGTACTTC
13,TRBD1,TRBJ1-2,few,TRBV28,CASSSDRGRGYTF,TGTGCCAGCAGTTCCGACAGGGGGCGAGGCTACACCTTC
13,-,TRBJ2-7,-,TRBV10-3,CAISVTGTYEQYF,TGTGCCATCAGTGTGACAGGAACCTACGAGCAGTACTTC
14,-,TRBJ1-4,-,TRBV5-1,CASRRRGAQEKLFF,TGCGCCAGCAGGAGGAGGGGCGCCCAGGAAAAACTGTTTTTT
13,-,TRBJ1-4,-,TRBV10-3,CAISESGSEKLFF,TGTGCCATCAGTGAGTCAGGGAGTGAAAAACTGTTTTTT
14,-,TRBJ2-5,-,TRBV2,CASSEGGGLETQYF,TGTGCCAGCAGTGAAGGGGGAGGTCTTGAGACCCAGTACTTC
14,TRBD1,TRBJ2-7,-,TRBV14,CASSPGQGTYEQYF,TGTGCCAGCAGCCCCGGACAGGGCACCTACGAGCAGTACTTC
11,-,TRBJ2-7,-,TRBV7-3,CASGTSYEQYF,TGTGCCAGCGGGACTTCCTACGAGCAGTACTTC
16,-,TRBJ2-2,-,TRBV6-6,CASSYARRRDTGELFF,TGTGCCAGCAGTTACGCTCGGAGGAGGGACACCGGGGAGCTGTTTTTT
15,TRBD1,TRBJ1-4,-,TRBV27,CASKSGRQGPLKLFF,TGTGCCAGCAAGTCGGGGAGACAGGGTCCGCTCAAACTGTTTTTT
14,-,TRBJ1-1,-,TRBV10-2,CASSLGRMNTEAFF,TGCGCCAGCAGCCTGGGACGGATGAACACTGAAGCTTTCTTT
15,-,TRBJ1-3,-,TRBV11-3,CASSPKGGTGNTIYF,TGTGCCAGCAGCCCAAAGGGGGGAACTGGAAACACCATATATTTT
13,-,TRBJ1-1,once,TRBV10-3,CAIKFSETTEAFF,TGTGCCATCAAGTTTTCGGAGACCACTGAAGCTTTCTTT
17,TRBD2,TRBJ2-5,-,TRBV5-5,CASSSGTSGGAGETQYF,TGTGCCAGCAGCTCCGGGACTAGCGGGGGGGCAGGTGAGACCCAGTACTTC
16,-,TRBJ1-5,-,TRBV7-2,CASSLERPRNNQPQHF,TGTGCCAGCAGCTTAGAAAGGCCGCGCAACAATCAGCCCCAGCATTTT
11,-,TRBJ1-1,-,TRBV28,CASSLSIEAFF,TGTGCCAGCAGTTTGAGCATTGAAGCTTTCTTT
16,TRBD2,TRBJ2-2,-,TRBV5-1,CASSSLSGEHTGELFF,TGCGCCAGCAGCTCTCTAAGCGGGGAACACACCGGGGAGCTGTTTTTT
17,-,TRBJ1-2,-,TRBV5-4,CASSSGLLTEPNYGYTF,TGTGCCAGCAGCTCGGGCCTCTTGACAGAGCCTAACTATGGCTACACCTTC
13,TRBD2,TRBJ2-1,-,TRBV9,CASSSRTSNEQFF,TGTGCCAGCAGCTCCCGGACTAGCAATGAGCAGTTCTTC
11,-,TRBJ1-4,few,TRBV25-1,CASRRDTQLFF,TGTGCCAGCAGAAGAGACACCCAACTGTTTTTT
13,TRBD1,TRBJ2-7,-,TRBV11-3,CASSPGTGVEQYF,TGTGCCAGCAGCCCCGGGACAGGGGTGGAACAGTACTTC
16,TRBD2,TRBJ2-1,once,TRBV5-6,CASSPFLAGAYNEQFF,TGTGCCAGCAGCCCTTTTCTAGCGGGGGCCTACAATGAGCAGTTCTTC
15,-,TRBJ1-2,-,TRBV6-5,CASSYGGGRINGYTF,TGTGCCAGCAGTTACGGGGGAGGCAGGATAAATGGCTACACCTTC
12,TRBD1,TRBJ2-1,-,TRBV30,CAWSAQGYEQFF,TGTGCCTGGAGTGCACAGGGGTATGAGCAGTTCTTC
16,-,TRBJ1-5,-,TRBV11-2,CASSLGTGTNHQPQHF,TGTGCCAGCAGCTTAGGGACTGGGACAAATCATCAGCCCCAGCATTTT
15,TRBD1,TRBJ1-2,-,TRBV5-4,CASSQDARGNDGYTF,TGTGCCAGCAGCCAAGATGCCAGGGGGAACGATGGCTACACCTTC